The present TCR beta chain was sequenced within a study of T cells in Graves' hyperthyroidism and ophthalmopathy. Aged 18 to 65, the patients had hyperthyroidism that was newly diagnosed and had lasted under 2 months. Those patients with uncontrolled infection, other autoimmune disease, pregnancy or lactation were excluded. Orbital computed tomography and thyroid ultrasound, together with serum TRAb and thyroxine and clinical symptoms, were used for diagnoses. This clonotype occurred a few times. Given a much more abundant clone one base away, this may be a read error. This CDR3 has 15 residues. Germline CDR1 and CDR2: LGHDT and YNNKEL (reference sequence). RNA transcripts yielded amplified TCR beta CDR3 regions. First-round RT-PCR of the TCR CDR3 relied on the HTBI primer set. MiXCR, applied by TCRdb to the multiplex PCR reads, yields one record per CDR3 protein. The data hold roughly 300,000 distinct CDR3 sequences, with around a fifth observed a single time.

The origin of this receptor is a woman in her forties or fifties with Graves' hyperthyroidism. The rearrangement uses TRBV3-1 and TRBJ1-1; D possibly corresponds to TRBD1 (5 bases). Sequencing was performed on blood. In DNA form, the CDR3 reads TGTGCCAGCAGCCAAGGTGGGGCAGGTTACACTGAAGCTTCCTTT. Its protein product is CASSQGGAGYTEASF.